This is a list of T cell receptor beta chains from one sample in a study of technical replicates of blood from a handful of donors. Profiling relied on immunoSEQ multiplex PCR, and the TCRdb table lists in-frame clones only, not all of them. The sample consists of approximately 77,000 clones, under 95% of them appearing once. Sequences were obtained from T cells isolated from PBMCs. The receptors come from a human donor in good health. The CDR3 runs from the conserved cysteine through the conserved F or W. A D gene is named only where the DNA matches it firmly. Clone size, where shown, is once, few, many, or a class for clones that have expanded.

j_gene: TRBJ1-1
len: 12
d_gene: .
v_gene: TRBV10-3
abundance: .
CDR3aa: CAISDGYTEAFF
CDR3nt: TGTGCCATCAGTGACGGTTACACTGAAGCTTTCTTT

j_gene: TRBJ2-1
len: 17
d_gene: .
v_gene: TRBV5-4
abundance: .
CDR3aa: CASSLGGSTIIYNEQFF
CDR3nt: TGTGCCAGCAGCTTGGGAGGCTCCACCATAATCTACAATGAGCAGTTCTTC

j_gene: TRBJ2-7
len: 17
d_gene: TRBD2
v_gene: TRBV19
abundance: once
CDR3aa: CARGLAGIYDRASEQYF
CDR3nt: TGTGCCAGGGGACTAGCGGGAATCTATGACCGGGCCTCCGAGCAGTACTTC

j_gene: TRBJ2-5
len: 12
d_gene: TRBD2
v_gene: TRBV10-3
abundance: .
CDR3aa: CATGEGTETQYF
CDR3nt: TGTGCCACGGGGGAGGGCACAGAGACCCAGTACTTC

j_gene: TRBJ1-1
len: 13
d_gene: TRBD1
v_gene: TRBV27
abundance: .
CDR3aa: CASSFTGVSEAFF
CDR3nt: TGTGCCAGCAGTTTTACAGGGGTATCTGAAGCTTTCTTT

j_gene: TRBJ2-5
len: 15
d_gene: .
v_gene: TRBV29-1
abundance: once
CDR3aa: CSVVPPQGLQETQYF
CDR3nt: TGCAGCGTTGTACCCCCTCAGGGGCTCCAAGAGACCCAGTACTTC

j_gene: TRBJ2-1
len: 17
d_gene: TRBD2
v_gene: TRBV7-3
abundance: .
CDR3aa: CASSSRGGAAGGNEQFF
CDR3nt: TGTGCCAGCAGCTCTAGAGGGGGTGCGGCGGGAGGCAATGAGCAGTTCTTC

j_gene: TRBJ2-3
len: 16
d_gene: TRBD2
v_gene: TRBV7-2
abundance: .
CDR3aa: CASSLLAGLTADTQYF
CDR3nt: TGTGCCAGCAGCCTACTAGCGGGACTAACGGCAGATACGCAGTATTTT

j_gene: TRBJ1-1
len: 12
d_gene: .
v_gene: TRBV15
abundance: once
CDR3aa: CATSMGGTEAFF
CDR3nt: TGTGCCACCAGCATGGGGGGCACTGAAGCTTTCTTT

j_gene: TRBJ2-5
len: 12
d_gene: .
v_gene: TRBV7-2
abundance: .
CDR3aa: CASSLQRETQYF
CDR3nt: TGTGCCAGCAGCTTACAGCGGGAGACCCAGTACTTC

j_gene: TRBJ1-2
len: 13
d_gene: .
v_gene: TRBV9
abundance: .
CDR3aa: CASSLGGGQGYTF
CDR3nt: TGTGCCAGCAGCCTGGGGGGAGGTCAGGGCTACACCTTC

j_gene: TRBJ2-7
len: 13
d_gene: .
v_gene: TRBV2
abundance: once
CDR3aa: CASSGYRSYEQYF
CDR3nt: TGTGCCAGCAGTGGGTACAGATCCTACGAGCAGTACTTC

j_gene: TRBJ1-1
len: 10
d_gene: .
v_gene: TRBV21-1
abundance: .
CDR3aa: CASSGAEAFF
CDR3nt: TGTGCCAGCAGCGGGGCGGAAGCTTTCTTT

j_gene: TRBJ2-1
len: 14
d_gene: .
v_gene: TRBV7-3
abundance: .
CDR3aa: CASSLEPSYNEQFF
CDR3nt: TGTGCCAGCAGCTTAGAGCCATCCTACAATGAGCAGTTCTTC

j_gene: TRBJ2-1
len: 14
d_gene: TRBD2
v_gene: TRBV7-3
abundance: .
CDR3aa: CASSSSGAYNEQFF
CDR3nt: TGTGCCAGCAGCTCAAGCGGGGCCTACAATGAGCAGTTCTTC

j_gene: TRBJ2-1
len: 16
d_gene: TRBD1
v_gene: TRBV9
abundance: .
CDR3aa: CASSGGWTGRSDEQFF
CDR3nt: TGTGCCAGCAGCGGGGGTTGGACAGGGCGGTCTGATGAGCAGTTCTTC

j_gene: TRBJ2-1
len: 15
d_gene: TRBD2
v_gene: TRBV9
abundance: .
CDR3aa: CASSAGLAGGPEQFF
CDR3nt: TGTGCCAGCAGCGCTGGACTAGCGGGCGGGCCGGAGCAGTTCTTC

j_gene: TRBJ2-7
len: 13
d_gene: .
v_gene: TRBV6-5
abundance: .
CDR3aa: CASSYHRTYEQYF
CDR3nt: TGTGCCAGCAGTTACCACAGGACCTACGAGCAGTACTTC

j_gene: TRBJ2-6
len: 15
d_gene: .
v_gene: TRBV7-8
abundance: .
CDR3aa: CASRPSGSGANVLTF
CDR3nt: TGTGCCAGCAGACCATCGGGCTCTGGGGCCAACGTCCTGACTTTC

j_gene: TRBJ1-1
len: 11
d_gene: .
v_gene: TRBV7-9
abundance: .
CDR3aa: CASGSGTEAFF
CDR3nt: TGTGCCAGCGGGTCGGGGACTGAAGCTTTCTTT

j_gene: TRBJ1-1
len: 17
d_gene: .
v_gene: TRBV9
abundance: .
CDR3aa: CASSVATYGGINTEAFF
CDR3nt: TGTGCCAGCAGCGTAGCTACATACGGCGGAATTAACACTGAAGCTTTCTTT

j_gene: TRBJ2-3
len: 14
d_gene: .
v_gene: TRBV27
abundance: .
CDR3aa: CASRLAASTDTQYF
CDR3nt: TGTGCCAGCCGCTTAGCGGCTAGCACAGATACGCAGTATTTT

j_gene: TRBJ1-1
len: 15
d_gene: TRBD1
v_gene: TRBV5-4
abundance: .
CDR3aa: CASSGGQGANTEAFF
CDR3nt: TGTGCCAGCAGCGGGGGACAGGGGGCCAACACTGAAGCTTTCTTT